This T cell receptor (beta chain) appears in the sequencing data of a study of low-dose radiotherapy and immunotherapy resistance in tumors. Study-wide background: A total of 6.5 Gy was given to Cohort 1 as 0.5 Gy per fraction every 2 weeks. While receiving nivolumab 240 mg every two weeks, patients also received ipilimumab 1 mg/kg every six weeks, both intravenously.

There are many counts of this clonotype. The CDR3 covers 15 residues. J gave up 4 bases and V 5 bases, and 4 bases lay outside the gene matches. Described time point: before trial treatment. cDNA synthesis used a TRAV/TRBV-specific primer set for both chains. Using a constant-region primer together with a V-primer adapter, TCRs were subjected to 20 PCR cycles of amplification. Using its own MiXCR run on the reads, TCRdb lists one record per CDR3 protein. The table has tens of thousands of distinct CDR3 sequences, over 15% seen once. The origin of this receptor is a male donor with prostate cancer. This sample comprised PBMCs, obtained before treatment. V gene TRBV12-3 or TRBV12-4 combines with J gene TRBJ2-1; 11 bases agree with TRBD2. The CDR3 DNA is TGTGCCAGCAGTACTACTAGCGGGGGTTACAATGAGCAGTTCTTC. It yields the protein CASSTTSGGYNEQFF.